This entry concerns a single T cell receptor (beta chain). Its antigen remains undetermined. No clone much larger than this one lies a single base away; base qualities are absent. The germline V gene sets CDR1 to MNHEY and CDR2 to SVGAGI. The CDR3 has 16 amino acids, counting the end cysteine and phenylalanine. Only the CDR3 DNA is retained, 48 bases long and in frame from the first base. V and J lose 0 bases and 2 bases, and a span of 11 bases separates them. Library preparation was by the immunoSEQ multiplex PCR assay. The authors' pipeline ran thus. During preprocessing, nonproductive sequences were removed, as were CDR3s that did not start with C, did not end with F or W, or were shorter than 7 amino acids. Antigen-specific clonotypes were called with the MANAFEST web app, based on expansion relative to reference and other culture wells. A clone counted as positive if significantly expanded in 2 of 3 replicate wells versus the reference culture at FDR below 0.05. To be called positive, a clone also had to show significant expansion compared with every other tandem well and an odds ratio greater than 5. Pairwise Levenshtein distance, computed with the stringdist R package after three terminal residues were trimmed from each end, was used as the measure of CDR3 homology. TCRdb took over this immuneACCESS table, retaining in-frame rearrangements with V and J assigned. Such tables are incomplete; in checked studies, under half of the missing clones stem from an unresolved V gene, and the remainder is unexplained. Clonal size and the V and J genes are those of that table, whereas D and trimming came from the DNA. The sample includes about 29,000 clones, with around 80% observed a single time. The leading ten clones occupy roughly 14% of the sample.

The record originates from a study of CD4 T cells in relation to SARS-CoV-2 and coronaviruses (TCRdb year 2021). For the study in its entirety: The ViraFEST assay cultured PBMCs with antigen for about eleven days, then sequenced TCR beta CDR3s to find antigen-specific clonal expansions. An HIV-1 Nef peptide pool or a culture without peptide was used as the negative reference condition. Using patient-derived lymphoblastoid cell lines, the shared crossreactive spike epitopes were mapped to their HLA restriction. The study assessed, at the TCR clonotype level, memory CD4+ T cell crossreactivity between SARS-CoV-2 and common cold coronavirus spike proteins. The Adaptive Biotechnologies TCR-sequencing kit was used to sequence samples from a few pre-COVID donors and the naive versus memory experiments, whereas other data were Illumina-based. For other donors in the study, expansion assays were sequenced with a different, Illumina-based TCR-beta assay. Findings and caveats that apply to the study as a whole: Compared with monoreactive clones, crossreactive clones had significantly weaker SARS-CoV-2-driven expansion, a result consistent with antigenic imprinting. Crossreactivity analysis was centred on spike protein, so crossreactivity against other viral proteins was not assessed. In 65% to 70% of donors, memory CD4+ clonotypes turned up that crossrecognized SARS-CoV-2 and at least one common cold coronavirus spike. Because no donor provided both pre-pandemic and post-infection samples, tracing the source of pre-existing responses was limited. The study was limited by small numbers of patients and tested TCRs.

CD4+ T cells from unexposed donors were collected before the COVID-19 pandemic (2011-2018). Following 10 days of culture, the EasySep CD4+ T cell isolation kit was used to isolate CD4+ T cells. As far as cell numbers permitted, CD4+ T cells from unexposed donors were tested for reactivity against SARS-CoV-2 S and N as well as four spike pools from common cold coronaviruses. Roughly 1.9 million PBMCs per well were cultured in IMDM with approximately 5% human AB serum and 8.5 to 10 IU/ml IL-2. Half of the culture medium was replaced with fresh IL-2-containing medium on days 3 and 7. In general, triplicate replicate wells were used for every peptide culture condition. Leukapheresis product for the unexposed donors was bought commercially. Ficoll-Paque PLUS gradient centrifugation was used to isolate PBMCs from either whole blood or leukapheresis product. The PBMCs went either fresh into the expansion assay or into cryopreservation at -140 degrees C. The QIAamp Micro DNA Kit was used to extract genomic DNA from the CD4+ T cells.

This sequence was found in a human donor in good health. Source material: CD4+ T cells from PBMCs, cultured in vitro. Here the chain combines TRBV6-5 and TRBJ2-1; no confident D gene assignment can be made. The DNA sequence follows: TGTGCCAGCAGTTACTCGATGAGCCTAACCTACAATGAGCAGTTCTTC. It translates to CASSYSMSLTYNEQFF.